Each of the 22 T cell receptor beta chains below was sequenced from the same sample in a study of identifying expanded T cells in peripheral blood. Using immunoSEQ multiplex PCR, the repertoire was profiled, and TCRdb retains in-frame clones only, with some absent. The sample includes about 100,000 clones, over 75% seen only once; the top ten take 5.5% to 6.5%. Input material: blood. These receptors all stem from a person aged 18 to 70 in good health.

This chain connects TRBV5-1 to TRBJ2-2, with 8 bases identical to TRBD1. The CDR3 contains 16 residues. V was pared by 0 bases and J by 4 bases, with 5 bases of the junction left unmatched. CDR1 and CDR2 from the germline V gene are SGHRS and YFSETQ. The CDR3 loop is CASSLAWTGTTGELFF. Here the CDR3 DNA reads TGCGCCAGCAGCTTGGCGTGGACAGGGACCACCGGGGAGCTGTTTTTT. The variable domain in full, with the rest retrieved from reference TRBV5-1 and TRBJ2-2, is KAGVTQTPRYLIKTRGQQVTLSCSPISGHRSVSWYQQTPGQGLQFLFEYFSETQRNKGNFPGRFSGRQFSNSRSEMNVSTLELGDSALYLCASSLAWTGTTGELFFGEGSRLTVL.

This clone was seen a single time. This chain connects TRBV6-5 to TRBJ2-1; D is possibly TRBD1 (6 bases). This CDR3 is 15 amino acids long. The ends were cut back, 4 bases at V and 2 bases at J, with 12 bases in the middle. Germline CDR1 MNHEY, CDR2 SVGAGI. The CDR3 DNA reads TGTGCCAGCAGTTGGGATAGGGGGACCTACAATGAGCAGTTCTTC. It specifies CASSWDRGTYNEQFF.

Relative to its sample, this clone is medium-sized (0.01 to 0.1%). The chain links TRBV19 to TRBJ1-5, with TRBD1 identical over 8 bases. The CDR3 runs to 15 residues. Trimming removed 3 bases from V and 6 bases from J; junction bases left unmatched: 7. Germline CDR1 is LNHDA and CDR2 is SQIVND (reference sequence). The CDR3 spells CASSMQGAASQPQHF. The CDR3 DNA reads TGTGCCAGTAGTATGCAGGGGGCTGCGTCTCAGCCCCAGCATTTT.

The rearrangement joins TRBV5-4 to TRBJ1-1; D might be TRBD1 (5 bases). With 3 bases removed from V and 1 base from J, the gap between germline ends came to 16 bases. In germline, CDR1 is SGHNT, CDR2 YYREEE (reference sequence). The CDR3 runs 16 residues. This chain's CDR3 is CASSSGGWQGNTEAFF. CDR3 DNA sequence: TGTGCCAGCAGCTCTGGGGGTTGGCAGGGGAACACTGAAGCTTTCTTT.

The chain couples TRBV4-1 to TRBJ1-3, with 10 bases matching TRBD1. Germline V gene data show CDR1 as MGHRA and CDR2 as YSYEKL. The CDR3 spans 17 residues. Trimming at V came to 2 bases and at J to 0 bases, leaving 4 bases not matched to a gene. CDR3 nucleotide sequence: TGCGCCAGCAGCCAAAGACAGGGGGCATACTCTGGAAACACCATATATTTT. Translation gives CASSQRQGAYSGNTIYF.

The V call is TRBV7-9, the J call TRBJ1-1; tentatively, D is TRBD1 (5 bases). The germline gives CDR1 SEHNR, CDR2 FQNEAQ (reference sequence). This CDR3 is 12 amino acids long. Trimming shortened V by 5 bases and J by 8 bases, and 12 bases separated the two germline ends. The CDR3, as DNA: TGTGCCAGCAGCCGCGGGACGTTCGAAGCTTTCTTT. Translating gives CASSRGTFEAFF.

The J gene is TRBJ2-7, the V gene TRBV30, with 9 nucleotides matching TRBD1. Germline V gene sequence: CDR1 GTSNPN, CDR2 SVGIG (reference sequence). Trimming cost V 4 bases and J 5 bases; bases outside gene matches: 6. This CDR3 is 13 amino acids long. This CDR3 reads CAWMWTGAHEQYF. For the CDR3, the DNA is TGTGCCTGGATGTGGACAGGGGCCCACGAGCAGTACTTC. Combining the CDR3 with reference TRBV30 and TRBJ2-7 gives the whole variable domain SQTIHQWPATLVQPVGSPLSLECTVEGTSNPNLYWYRQAAGRGLQLLFYSVGIGQISSEVPQNLSASRPQDRQFILSSKKLLLSDSGFYLCAWMWTGAHEQYFGPGTRLTVT.

The chain links TRBV11-1 to TRBJ1-1, with TRBD1 matching over 7 bases. CDR3 length: 15 residues. CDR1 is SGHAT, CDR2 FQDESV, per germline (reference sequence). V lost 5 bases, J lost 2 bases, and 8 bases stayed unmatched. CDR3 DNA sequence: TGTGCCAGCAGCCCCCCAGGGGGACCTAACACTGAAGCTTTCTTT. Protein sequence: CASSPPGGPNTEAFF.

The chain recombines TRBV7-9 with TRBJ2-5; 9 bases match TRBD2. Germline assignment: CDR1 SEHNR and CDR2 FQNEAQ (reference sequence). The ends lost 4 bases at V and 1 base at J; junction bases unmatched: 7. This CDR3 is 16 amino acids long. The CDR3 DNA sequence: TGTGCCAGCAGCTCGTTGGGGGGACTAGCCCAAGAGACCCAGTACTTC. Translated, it gives CASSSLGGLAQETQYF.

The rearrangement links TRBV10-1 to TRBJ2-1, with TRBD1 matching over 12 bases. With 3 bases clipped from V and 3 bases from J, the junction kept 9 bases outside the gene matches. Germline CDR1 reads WNHNN; CDR2 reads SYGVQD (reference sequence). This CDR3 is built from 18 residues. The CDR3 loop is CASSEGTGGRLVYNEQFF. As DNA, the CDR3 is TGCGCCAGCAGTGAAGGGACAGGGGGCCGACTCGTCTACAATGAGCAGTTCTTC.

The V call is TRBV11-2, the J call TRBJ2-1, with D perhaps being TRBD1 or TRBD2 (5 bases each). CDR1 SGHAT and CDR2 FQNNGV come from the germline V gene. The V end lost 2 bases, the J end lost 10 bases, and 15 bases lay between the germline ends. The CDR3 contains 14 residues. The CDR3 sequence is CASSLRIMGEEQFF. CDR3 sequence (DNA): TGTGCCAGCAGCTTAAGGATCATGGGGGAGGAGCAGTTCTTC.

This rearrangement joins TRBV30 to TRBJ2-5; TRBD2 aligns across 8 bases. The J segment lost 2 bases and the V segment lost 2 bases, leaving 7 bases of the junction unmatched. Germline loops: CDR1 GTSNPN, CDR2 SVGIG (reference sequence). This CDR3 region has 15 residues. CDR3 loop: CAWSYPGGGQETQYF. The DNA of the CDR3 is TGTGCCTGGAGTTATCCGGGGGGGGGACAAGAGACCCAGTACTTC.

The V call is TRBV7-2, the J call TRBJ2-7, with 11 bases fitting TRBD2. The ends lost 5 bases at V and 3 bases at J; junction bases unmatched: 6. Germline CDR1 is SGHTA and CDR2 is FQGNSA. This CDR3 comprises 15 residues. The CDR3 DNA reads TGTGCCAGCAGCCTGCTAGCGGGGGGCATCTACGAGCAGTACTTC. Its translation: CASSLLAGGIYEQYF.

A few counts support this clone. The chain joins TRBV4-1 to TRBJ1-2; D unclear. Trimming removed 0 bases at V and 14 bases at J, with 13 bases between. The CDR3 loop spans 12 amino acids. From germline, CDR1 is MGHRA and CDR2 YSYEKL. CDR3 bases: TGCGCCAGCAGCCAAGAAGGCTTCCCGGGTACCTTC. Amino acid sequence: CASSQEGFPGTF.

This clone was seen once. The chain combines TRBV4-1 with TRBJ2-7; 8 bases map to TRBD1. Trimming removed 3 bases from V and 3 bases from J; junction bases left unmatched: 1. Germline V CDR1 and CDR2: MGHRA, YSYEKL. The CDR3 sequence is 13 residues long. In DNA, the CDR3 is TGCGCCAGCAGCCAGGACAGGGTCTACGAGCAGTACTTC. It is translated as CASSQDRVYEQYF.

The V call is TRBV6-5, the J call TRBJ1-6; D might be TRBD1 (5 bases). Germline values: CDR1 MNHEY, CDR2 SVGAGI. Trimming stripped 6 bases from V and 10 bases from J, with 13 bases between. The length of the CDR3 is 13 residues. In DNA, the CDR3 is TGTGCCAGCAGCCTTCGGGACGACTCACCCCTCCACTTT. As protein: CASSLRDDSPLHF.

V is TRBV27 and J is TRBJ2-7; D is unresolved. This CDR3 comprises 14 residues. Trimming took off 5 bases at V and 0 bases at J, with 11 bases between the two ends. CDR1 and CDR2 (germline): MNHEY, SMNVEV (reference sequence). This chain's CDR3 is CASSPQTSSYEQYF. The CDR3 DNA reads as TGTGCCAGCAGTCCCCAGACAAGCTCCTACGAGCAGTACTTC.

This sequence joins TRBV25-1 and TRBJ2-5; 14 bases are shared with TRBD2. Germline V gene sequence: CDR1 MGHDK, CDR2 SYGVNS. The CDR3 runs to 18 residues. V trimming: 5 bases; J trimming: 2 bases; junction bases outside the gene matches: 10. For the CDR3, the DNA is TGTGCCAGCAGTTCCCTCCCTGGACTAGCGGGAGGTCAAGAGACCCAGTACTTC. Protein: CASSSLPGLAGGQETQYF.

The V and J genes are TRBV6-5 and TRBJ1-1; D gene uncertain. This CDR3 is 13 amino acids long. The V gene lost 6 bases and the J gene lost 2 bases, with 10 bases spanning the gap. Germline-derived CDR1 and CDR2 are MNHEY and SVGAGI. The CDR3 region has the DNA TGTGCCAGCAGCCTCCAGTCCAACACTGAAGCTTTCTTT. It codes for CASSLQSNTEAFF.

The chain carries TRBV18 and TRBJ2-1; D not resolved. This CDR3 spans 15 amino acids. Per the germline V gene, CDR1 is KGHSH and CDR2 is LQKENI. V lost 1 base, J lost 4 bases, and 11 bases lay in between. The CDR3 DNA sequence: TGTGCCAGCTCACCACAAGAGATGGGATACAATGAGCAGTTCTTC. Encoded protein: CASSPQEMGYNEQFF.

V gene TRBV7-9 combines with J gene TRBJ2-3; D is ambiguous. The CDR3 runs to 15 residues. From germline, CDR1 is SEHNR and CDR2 FQNEAQ (reference sequence). Trimming left V 0 bases short and J 6 bases short, with 13 bases between. The CDR3 DNA sequence: TGTGCCAGCAGCTTAGCGAGACCCCCAACCGATACGCAGTATTTT. Protein: CASSLARPPTDTQYF.

CDR3 protein: CASRSGGLEAFF. CDR3 nucleotides: TGTGCCAGCAGATCAGGGGGACTTGAAGCTTTCTTT. V gene TRBV2 combines with J gene TRBJ1-1, with 7 bases fitting TRBD1. The junction had 5 bases not matched to a gene; V was cut back by 6 bases and J by 7 bases. The CDR3 is 12 residues long. In germline, CDR1 is SNHLY, CDR2 FYNNEI.